This entry concerns a single T cell receptor beta chain. The specificity of this receptor is unknown. The junction and the germline gene differ at one end; a read error may be behind it. From the germline V gene (reference sequence), CDR1 is MNHEY and CDR2 is SMNVEV. The CDR3 goes from the cysteine to the phenylalanine over 15 residues. Only the CDR3 portion is preserved as DNA: 45 bases, with reading frame beginning at the first base. These data come from a study of cytomegalovirus exposure and HLA in healthy donors (dated by TCRdb to between 2016 and 2019). A note on the overall study: According to a later analysis, the 120 or so validation repertoires were produced on the same platform as the 666 repertoires of the first cohort. Along with the roughly 710-subject first cohort, a separate validation cohort of over a hundred different subjects was used. To predict cytomegalovirus infection status, the study combined high-throughput TCR immunosequencing, statistical association of individual TCRs with disease status, and machine learning. The aim of the study was to test whether cataloging public T cell receptors could identify signatures of past pathogen exposure. The paper's findings and limits, for the study overall: A few of the identified cytomegalovirus-associated TCR beta chains were confirmed in vitro to be specific for cytomegalovirus antigens. Subsequent analysis determined that TCRs grouped into clusters in the first cohort also showed a tendency toward co-occurrence across the 90 to 150 validation repertoires, and 85% to 95% of cluster scores exceeded 0. Most TCR sequences were seen in very few donors, while some public TCRs were found in many individuals. The authors suggested that the approach could potentially be generalized to other disease states and immunological phenotypes. A later analysis had no HLA typing for the validation cohort, so co-occurrence there was scored across all 110 or so repertoires. The study listed over 150 TCR beta chains as associated with cytomegalovirus. The classifier was reported to diagnose cytomegalovirus status with high specificity and sensitivity in both the original and validation cohorts.

The method behind the library was the immunoSEQ multiplex PCR assay. Processing in the source paper ran as follows. To diagnose cytomegalovirus status from the catalog of TCR beta chain sequences, a statistical classification framework was built. TCRdb holds this immuneACCESS table with in-frame rearrangements only. Some clones are missing; in checked studies, unresolved V genes explain under half, and the rest has no known cause. The D gene and trimming were derived from the DNA, and the V and J assignments and clone size from that table. The sample yields 120,000 or so clones; 89% were counted once. The top ten hold roughly 2% of the sample. The donors belonged to the validation cohort of about 130 subjects, which was separate from the roughly 700-subject first cohort.

This clonotype was obtained from a woman younger than 35 in good health and CMV-seronegative. The rearrangement combines TRBV27 with TRBJ2-5, with TRBD1 matching 8 junction bases. Sample: PBMCs. The CDR3 amino acid sequence is: CASSLGTGDREAQYF. Read as DNA, the sequence is TGTGCCAGCAGTCTCGGGACAGGAGACAGAGAGGCCCAGTACTTC.